The 28 T cell receptor beta chains given below trace back to one sample, sequenced in a study of cytotoxic CD8 clonotypes in ibrutinib-treated CLL. Generated by immunoSEQ multiplex PCR, the TCRdb table keeps only in-frame clones and is missing some. There are some 130,000 clones in the sample; 80% to 90% occur only once, and around 2% lies in the top ten. The sample was PBMCs, taken after 24 months of ibrutinib treatment. The receptor set was obtained from a human donor with chronic lymphocytic leukemia.

This chain links TRBV2 with TRBJ1-1, with a weak D call TRBD1 (6 bases). The CDR3 totals 13 residues. CDR1 and CDR2 (germline): SNHLY, FYNNEI. V lost 5 bases and J 6 bases, leaving 13 bases between the germline ends. The CDR3 DNA sequence: TGTGCCAGCAGTCAACAGGGAATCGCTGAAGCTTTCTTT. This sequence encodes CASSQQGIAEAFF.

The CDR3 DNA follows: TGTGCCAGCAGCCGACAGGCCGGCACTGAAGCTTTCTTT. This translates into CASSRQAGTEAFF. The chain combines TRBV7-2 with TRBJ1-1, with D maybe TRBD1 (6 bases). V lost 5 bases, J lost 4 bases, and 11 bases lay in between. CDR1 SGHTA and CDR2 FQGNSA come from the germline V gene. This CDR3 comprises 13 residues.

This chain joins TRBV4-3 and TRBJ1-2; 9 bases fit TRBD1. Trimming at V came to 2 bases and at J to 3 bases, leaving 10 bases not matched to a gene. Germline V gene lookup returns CDR1 LGHNA and CDR2 YSLEER. The CDR3 length is 17 residues. The CDR3 DNA reads TGCGCCAGCAGCCAAAATACCCCGGGACAGGGACACTATGGCTACACCTTC. Its protein is CASSQNTPGQGHYGYTF.

The chain's CDR3 is CASSGSNTQYF. Here the CDR3 DNA reads TGTGCCAGCAGCGGTAGTAATACGCAGTATTTT. J is TRBJ2-3 and V is TRBV5-6; no clear D. The CDR3 totals 11 residues. The V gene lost 4 bases and the J gene lost 7 bases, with 7 bases spanning the gap. Germline V lookup: CDR1 SGHDT, CDR2 YYEEEE.

The chain combines TRBV7-9 with TRBJ2-3; 7 bases are a match to TRBD2. There are 14 residues in the CDR3. CDR1 and CDR2 from the germline V gene are SEHNR and FQNEAQ (reference sequence). V was clipped by 2 bases and J by 11 bases; unmatched bases: 10. In nucleotides, the CDR3 is TGTGCCAGCAGCTTAAGGGACTACCCGGGAGGGCAGTATTTT. Amino acid sequence: CASSLRDYPGGQYF.

The V and J genes are TRBV7-2 and TRBJ1-2; no reliable D call. This CDR3 has 13 amino acids. With 6 bases removed from V and 8 bases from J, the gap between germline ends came to 16 bases. The V gene's germline CDR1 is SGHTA and CDR2 FQGNSA. CDR3: CASSLDWNGGYTF. CDR3 in DNA: TGTGCCAGCAGTTTGGACTGGAATGGAGGCTACACCTTC.

This clone was counted a single time. The V call is TRBV11-3, the J call TRBJ2-7; D uncertain. The CDR3 runs to 13 residues. CDR1 is SGHNT and CDR2 is YENEEA in the germline V gene. Trimming took 7 bases from V and 6 from J, leaving 16 bases between them. CDR3 nucleotide sequence: TGTGCCAGCAACTATAATACAGTAAGCGAGCAGTACTTC. Protein product: CASNYNTVSEQYF.

V gene TRBV18 combines with J gene TRBJ1-2; D not certain. V was clipped by 6 bases and J by 1 base, with 12 bases between them. The CDR3 contains 14 residues. Germline V gene data show CDR1 as KGHSH and CDR2 as LQKENI. The CDR3 region is CASSSSLLNYGYTF. The CDR3 region has the DNA TGTGCCAGCTCCAGTTCCCTCCTTAACTATGGCTACACCTTC.

The rearrangement links TRBV28 to TRBJ2-7; perhaps TRBD2 as D (6 bases). Per the germline V gene, CDR1 is MDHEN and CDR2 is SYDVKM. The ends were cut back, 6 bases at V and 4 bases at J, with 13 bases in the middle. The CDR3 is 13 residues long. CDR3 sequence reads: CASSSGTLYEQYF. CDR3 nucleotides: TGTGCCAGCAGCTCCGGGACTCTTTACGAGCAGTACTTC.

There are many counts of this clone. The chain combines TRBV19 with TRBJ1-2; 7 bases are shared with TRBD1. CDR1 is LNHDA and CDR2 is SQIVND in the germline V gene (reference sequence). This CDR3 comprises 15 residues. After removal of 3 bases from V and 0 bases from J, the junction contained 4 bases not matched to a gene. The CDR3 loop reads CASSISDRPNYGYTF. DNA of the CDR3: TGTGCCAGTAGTATCTCGGACAGGCCTAACTATGGCTACACCTTC.

The chain links TRBV7-9 to TRBJ2-7, with 9 positions matching TRBD2. Germline CDR1 reads SEHNR; CDR2 reads FQNEAQ (reference sequence). With V trimmed by 3 bases and J by 3 bases, 3 bases remained unmatched. The CDR3 spans 14 residues. The CDR3 region has the DNA TGTGCCAGCAGCTTGACTAGCGGCCACTACGAGCAGTACTTC. Translation: CASSLTSGHYEQYF. The full variable domain, in which reference TRBV7-9 and TRBJ2-7 provide the parts outside the CDR3, is DTGVSQNPRHKITKRGQNVTFRCDPISEHNRLYWYRQTLGQGPEFLTYFQNEAQLEKSRLLSDRFSAERPKGSFSTLEIQRTEQGDSAMYLCASSLTSGHYEQYFGPGTRLTVT.

The chain links TRBV19 to TRBJ1-5; D gene ambiguous. The CDR3 has 15 amino acids. V shed 4 bases and J shed 4 bases, with 14 bases lying between them. In germline, CDR1 is LNHDA, CDR2 SQIVND (reference sequence). The CDR3 reads CASSKEAERNQPQHF. The DNA for the CDR3 is TGTGCCAGTAGTAAGGAGGCAGAGCGGAATCAGCCCCAGCATTTT.

The chain couples TRBV5-6 to TRBJ1-2; D is unresolved. The V end lost 4 bases, the J end lost 8 bases, and 9 bases lay between the germline ends. The germline V gene has CDR1 SGHDT and CDR2 YYEEEE. The CDR3 is 11 amino acids. The CDR3 protein is CASSERVGYTF. CDR3 coding DNA: TGTGCCAGCAGCGAACGGGTGGGCTACACCTTC.

V and J are TRBV28 and TRBJ1-2; D gene unclear. CDR3 size: 15 residues. The germline CDR1 and CDR2 sequences are MDHEN and SYDVKM. Trimming removed 5 bases from V and 0 bases from J, with 13 bases in between. The CDR3 DNA reads as TGTGCCAGCAGTCCGCAAACAGAATCTAACTATGGCTACACCTTC. Residues: CASSPQTESNYGYTF.

This chain links TRBV28 with TRBJ2-1, with D perhaps TRBD1 or TRBD2 (5 bases each). The length of the CDR3 is 14 residues. Trimming cost V 8 bases and J 4 bases, with 15 bases left between them. Looked up from germline, CDR1 is MDHEN and CDR2 is SYDVKM. The DNA for the CDR3 is TGTGCCAGCTATGGGGGAGAGCGATACAATGAGCAGTTCTTC. It translates to CASYGGERYNEQFF.

The V call is TRBV30, the J call TRBJ2-7; D is uncertain. Germline lookup yields CDR1 GTSNPN and CDR2 SVGIG (reference sequence). V was pared by 1 base and J by 5 bases, with 6 bases between. CDR3 length equals 11 residues. CDR3 nucleotide sequence: TGTGCCTGGAGTGATGGGGACGAGCAGTACTTC. Translated, it gives CAWSDGDEQYF.

This clone was counted between two and nine times. The chain has TRBV29-1 and TRBJ2-5; no clear D gene. V lost 6 bases to trimming and J lost 5 bases, with 16 bases between them. There are 13 residues in the CDR3. Germline assignment: CDR1 SQVTM and CDR2 ANQGSEA. This chain's CDR3 is CSVAYTPHETQYF. CDR3 nucleotides: TGCAGCGTGGCCTACACACCCCACGAGACCCAGTACTTC.

A single count supports this clone. The chain couples TRBV27 to TRBJ2-5; D call uncertain. CDR1 is MNHEY and CDR2 is SMNVEV in the germline V gene (reference sequence). The CDR3 is 11 residues long. Trimming took 5 bases from V and 5 from J, leaving 6 bases between them. CDR3 sequence (DNA): TGTGCCAGCAGTACCCATGAGACCCAGTACTTC. Translating it yields CASSTHETQYF.

The chain carries TRBV4-3 and TRBJ2-3; 8 bases map to TRBD1. V lost 0 bases, J lost 3 bases, and 5 bases stayed unmatched. This CDR3 comprises 16 residues. Per germline, CDR1 LGHNA and CDR2 YSLEER. The CDR3 protein is CASSQEAGGGTDTQYF. The CDR3 DNA follows: TGCGCCAGCAGCCAAGAGGCAGGGGGCGGTACAGATACGCAGTATTTT.

This rearrangement joins TRBV9 to TRBJ1-5; tentatively, D is TRBD1 (6 bases). The CDR3 runs 15 residues. Looked up from germline, CDR1 is SGDLS and CDR2 is YYNGEE. V was clipped by 0 bases and J by 7 bases, with 14 bases between them. The chain's CDR3 is CASSVEGHSGQPQHF. CDR3 bases: TGTGCCAGCAGCGTAGAGGGACATTCGGGCCAGCCCCAGCATTTT.

The genes are TRBV28 and TRBJ2-4; no firm D call. This CDR3 is 15 amino acids long. Germline V gene sequence: CDR1 MDHEN, CDR2 SYDVKM. V lost 6 bases to trimming and J lost 7 bases, with 19 bases between them. Here the CDR3 DNA reads TGTGCCAGCAGAGCCGGCCTCGGGCAGAGGAACATTCAGTACTTC. This encodes CASRAGLGQRNIQYF.

The chain uses TRBV4-1 and TRBJ1-3, with TRBD1 matching 10 bases. With 1 base clipped from V and 2 bases from J, the junction kept 5 bases outside the gene matches. Germline V CDR1 and CDR2: MGHRA, YSYEKL. The CDR3 is 17 residues long. The CDR3 DNA sequence: TGCGCCAGCAGCCAAGGCCCGACAGGGGGCACTGGAAACACCATATATTTT. It yields the protein CASSQGPTGGTGNTIYF.

This clone was counted between two and nine times. The gene calls are TRBV2 and TRBJ2-5, with D possibly matching TRBD2 (6 bases). CDR1 is SNHLY, CDR2 FYNNEI, per germline. The length of the CDR3 is 13 residues. Trimming left V 8 bases short and J 5 bases short, with 15 bases between. CDR3 amino acids: CASGGYAQETQYF. The CDR3 DNA is TGTGCCAGCGGAGGGTATGCACAGGAGACCCAGTACTTC.

The gene calls are TRBV2 and TRBJ2-1; D uncertain. CDR1 is SNHLY, CDR2 FYNNEI, per germline. Trimming left V 6 bases short and J 0 bases short, with 12 bases between. This CDR3 has 15 residues. CDR3 region: CASSPDSTSYNEQFF. The CDR3 nucleotides read TGTGCCAGCAGCCCCGACTCGACCTCCTACAATGAGCAGTTCTTC.

The chain links TRBV2 to TRBJ1-5; D uncertain. Germline V gene data show CDR1 as SNHLY and CDR2 as FYNNEI. The length of the CDR3 is 13 residues. Trimming shortened V by 8 bases and J by 0 bases, and 8 bases separated the two germline ends. CDR3 DNA: TGTGCCAGCTCCGGGGATAGCAATCAGCCCCAGCATTTT. Translated, it gives CASSGDSNQPQHF.

The rearrangement links TRBV7-9 to TRBJ2-3; D is ambiguous. V dropped 0 bases and J dropped 4 bases, with 2 bases sitting between them. Germline-derived CDR1 and CDR2 are SEHNR and FQNEAQ (reference sequence). The CDR3 has 12 residues. The CDR3 region has the DNA TGTGCCAGCAGCTTAGCTGCAGATACGCAGTATTTT. As protein: CASSLAADTQYF.

This chain connects TRBV28 to TRBJ2-7, with TRBD2 identical over 14 bases. The germline CDR1 and CDR2 sequences are MDHEN and SYDVKM. Trimming took 5 bases from V and 4 from J; bases not matched to a gene: 19. The CDR3 is made up of 20 amino acids. The CDR3 bases are TGTGCCAGCAGTCCGTTACCCGGGACTAGCGGGGGACAACGTAATTACGAGCAGTACTTC. Translating it yields CASSPLPGTSGGQRNYEQYF.

The chain links TRBV28 to TRBJ1-2; 10 bases line up with TRBD1. Trimming cost V 5 bases and J 7 bases; bases outside gene matches: 10. The length of the CDR3 is 15 residues. Germline CDR1 and CDR2: MDHEN and SYDVKM. DNA for the CDR3: TGTGCCAGCAGTGCTCCCGGGACAGGGGCCTCTGGCTACACCTTC. This codes for CASSAPGTGASGYTF.